The next 19 T cell receptor beta chains were all read from a single sample in a study of cytomegalovirus exposure and HLA in healthy donors. Both 60 Vbeta primers and 13 Jbeta primers went into the PCR. Only in-frame clones appear in the TCRdb table, and some are missing; sequencing was by immunoSEQ multiplex PCR. The table includes about 140,000 clones, around 72% detected once. Input material: PBMCs. The receptors shown here come from a human donor in good health.

The chain recombines TRBV10-1 with TRBJ2-2, with 7 bases lining up with TRBD1. The junction had 10 bases not matched to a gene; V was cut back by 7 bases and J by 5 bases. Germline loops: CDR1 WNHNN, CDR2 SYGVQD (reference sequence). The length of the CDR3 is 15 residues. The CDR3 is CASNHRTGRTGELFF. The CDR3 coding sequence is TGCGCCAGCAATCATAGGACAGGAAGGACCGGGGAGCTGTTTTTT.

This clone appeared once. The J gene is TRBJ2-2, the V gene TRBV5-1; possible D gene TRBD2, 7 bases. Trimming took off 2 bases at V and 4 bases at J, with 15 bases between the two ends. Germline assignment: CDR1 SGHRS and CDR2 YFSETQ. This CDR3 spans 16 amino acids. The CDR3 reads CASSLSGGGSTGELFF. In nucleotides, the CDR3 is TGCGCCAGCAGCTTAAGTGGCGGGGGCAGCACCGGGGAGCTGTTTTTT.

This rearrangement joins TRBV7-9 to TRBJ2-5; 7 bases are shared with TRBD2. Germline V lookup: CDR1 SEHNR, CDR2 FQNEAQ (reference sequence). The CDR3 has 16 residues. V was clipped by 1 base and J by 1 base; unmatched bases: 6. CDR3 in DNA: TGTGCCAGCAGCTTAGGCTCCGGGACTATCCAAGAGACCCAGTACTTC. Translated: CASSLGSGTIQETQYF.

The rearrangement joins TRBV29-1 to TRBJ2-1; D perhaps matches TRBD1 (6 bases). Per germline, CDR1 SQVTM and CDR2 ANQGSEA. The length of the CDR3 is 9 residues. V dropped 3 bases and J dropped 15 bases, with 9 bases sitting between them. CDR3 residues: CSVDQGSFF. The CDR3 coding sequence is TGCAGCGTTGATCAGGGGTCGTTCTTC.

The rearrangement joins TRBV28 to TRBJ1-5, with D possibly matching TRBD1 (5 bases). Per germline, CDR1 MDHEN and CDR2 SYDVKM. V lost 4 bases and J lost 5, with 15 bases in between. The CDR3 spans 15 residues. CDR3: CASSSPREGYQPQHF. The CDR3 coding sequence is TGTGCCAGCAGTTCACCCAGGGAGGGCTATCAGCCCCAGCATTTT.

The chain carries TRBV10-2 and TRBJ2-1; the D gene is possibly TRBD2 (5 bases). Germline assignment: CDR1 WSHSY and CDR2 SAAADI. The CDR3 runs 15 residues. V shed 0 bases and J shed 6 bases, with 12 bases lying between them. The CDR3 sequence: CASSESLLASNEQFF. In DNA, the CDR3 is TGCGCCAGCAGTGAGTCCCTGCTAGCCAGCAATGAGCAGTTCTTC.

V is TRBV19 and J is TRBJ1-2, with a possible D match to TRBD1 (5 bases). CDR3 length equals 12 residues. Germline V CDR1 and CDR2: LNHDA, SQIVND (reference sequence). V was pared by 9 bases and J by 2 bases, with 10 bases between. This CDR3 is CASTDRNYGYTF. In nucleotides, the CDR3 is TGTGCCAGCACTGACAGAAACTATGGCTACACCTTC.

This clone has only a few counts. The chain couples TRBV15 to TRBJ2-7; D might be TRBD2 (6 bases). The ends were cut back, 4 bases at V and 3 bases at J, with 13 bases in the middle. The CDR3 has 14 residues. The germline V gene encodes CDR1 LNHNV and CDR2 YYDKDF (reference sequence). Here the CDR3 DNA reads TGTGCCACCAGCAACGAGCGGGCTAACTACGAGCAGTACTTC. This gives the protein CATSNERANYEQYF.

V usage is TRBV5-5 and J usage is TRBJ1-4, with 9 positions matching TRBD1. Germline CDR1 is SGHKS and CDR2 is YYEKEE (reference sequence). The CDR3 sequence is 14 residues long. Trimming took 3 bases from V and 6 from J; bases not matched to a gene: 3. CDR3 DNA sequence: TGTGCCAGCAGCTGGGGACAGGGAGATGAAAAACTGTTTTTT. Its translation: CASSWGQGDEKLFF.

V and J are TRBV29-1 and TRBJ2-1, with D maybe TRBD2 (6 bases). Trimming shortened V by 3 bases and J by 7 bases, and 13 bases separated the two germline ends. The CDR3 runs 13 residues. The germline V gene has CDR1 SQVTM and CDR2 ANQGSEA. The chain's CDR3 is CSVDQTSGNEQFF. The CDR3 nucleotides are TGCAGCGTTGATCAGACTAGTGGAAATGAGCAGTTCTTC.

The chain couples TRBV5-1 to TRBJ2-1; the D gene is possibly TRBD2 (6 bases). Looked up from germline, CDR1 is SGHRS and CDR2 is YFSETQ. The CDR3 is 15 amino acids. V lost 4 bases, J lost 5 bases, and 16 bases lay in between. This CDR3 reads CASSPPWDSNNEQFF. The CDR3 region has the DNA TGCGCCAGCAGCCCTCCGTGGGACTCTAACAATGAGCAGTTCTTC.

CDR3 region: CASSSRTSGRVVNEQFF. The CDR3 nucleotides read TGTGCCAGCAGTTCCAGGACTAGCGGGAGGGTCGTTAATGAGCAGTTCTTC. The chain carries TRBV6-7 and TRBJ2-1, with 15 bases matching TRBD2. TRBV6-7 is filed as an ORF, its function uncertain. The J segment lost 7 bases and the V segment lost 4 bases, leaving 8 bases of the junction unmatched. The CDR3 loop spans 17 amino acids.

This chain connects TRBV5-6 to TRBJ2-7; no reliable D call. Germline values: CDR1 SGHDT, CDR2 YYEEEE. Trimming cost V 0 bases and J 3 bases, with 13 bases left between them. The CDR3 sequence is 15 residues long. As DNA, the CDR3 is TGTGCCAGCAGCTTGGGACTGCCCTTCGGCTACGAGCAGTACTTC. This translates into CASSLGLPFGYEQYF.

The rearrangement links TRBV19 to TRBJ2-5, with a tentative D call TRBD2 (6 bases). The V gene's germline CDR1 is LNHDA and CDR2 SQIVND (reference sequence). V was clipped by 4 bases and J by 5 bases, with 17 bases between them. The CDR3 contains 15 residues. As DNA, the CDR3 is TGTGCCAGTAGTAAGCACTCGGGAGTGGGGGAGACCCAGTACTTC. It specifies CASSKHSGVGETQYF. Using reference TRBV19 and TRBJ2-5 for the parts outside the CDR3, the full variable domain is DGGITQSPKYLFRKEGQNVTLSCEQNLNHDAMYWYRQDPGQGLRLIYYSQIVNDFQKGDIAEGYSVSREKKESFPLTVTSAQKNPTAFYLCASSKHSGVGETQYFGPGTRLLVL.

This rearrangement joins TRBV7-9 to TRBJ1-1; 11 bases are shared with TRBD1. Unmatched junction bases numbered 8, after V lost 4 bases and J lost 7 bases. This CDR3 is built from 15 residues. CDR1 is SEHNR and CDR2 is FQNEAQ in the germline V gene (reference sequence). The CDR3 nucleotides read TGTGCCAGCAGCTCCCAGGACAGGGGGCAGGGTGAAGCTTTCTTT. The encoded protein is CASSSQDRGQGEAFF.

The CDR3 DNA sequence: TGTGCCAGCAGCGCAGCGGGACTAGCGCGCACCGGGGAGCTGTTTTTT. Translated: CASSAAGLARTGELFF. The chain combines TRBV9 with TRBJ2-2; 10 nucleotides line up with TRBD2. V lost 3 bases and J lost 4; bases outside the gene matches: 6. Germline CDR1 and CDR2: SGDLS and YYNGEE. CDR3 size: 16 residues. Using reference TRBV9 and TRBJ2-2 for the parts outside the CDR3, the full variable domain is DSGVTQTPKHLITATGQRVTLRCSPRSGDLSVYWYQQSLDQGLQFLIQYYNGEERAKGNILERFSAQQFPDLHSELNLSSLELGDSALYFCASSAAGLARTGELFFGEGSRLTVL.

J is TRBJ1-2 and V is TRBV15; no firm D call. Germline values: CDR1 LNHNV, CDR2 YYDKDF (reference sequence). Trimming removed 0 bases from V and 6 bases from J, with 14 bases in between. The CDR3 runs to 15 residues. CDR3 bases: TGTGCCACCAGCAGAGATCGGGAGTCCCGGGATGGCTACACCTTC. It translates to CATSRDRESRDGYTF.

The chain recombines TRBV5-4 with TRBJ2-7, with D possibly being TRBD2 (6 bases). CDR3 length: 15 residues. Trimming took 4 bases from V and 1 from J, leaving 15 bases between them. Germline V gene lookup returns CDR1 SGHNT and CDR2 YYREEE (reference sequence). The CDR3 DNA is TGTGCCAGCAGCCCCGGGACTCCGACTTCCTACGAGCAGTACTTC. This codes for CASSPGTPTSYEQYF. Drawing the rest from reference TRBV5-4 and TRBJ2-7, the complete variable domain is ETGVTQSPTHLIKTRGQQVTLRCSSQSGHNTVSWYQQALGQGPQFIFQYYREEENGRGNFPPRFSGLQFPNYSSELNVNALELDDSALYLCASSPGTPTSYEQYFGPGTRLTVT.

The chain recombines TRBV6-1 with TRBJ1-1; maybe TRBD1 (5 bases). V was trimmed by 4 bases and J by 1 base, leaving 10 bases between them. Germline-derived CDR1 and CDR2 are MNHNS and SASEGT. CDR3 length: 14 residues. This CDR3 reads CASSAKGKNTEAFF. The DNA of the CDR3 is TGTGCCAGCAGTGCAAAGGGGAAGAACACTGAAGCTTTCTTT.